A selection of T cell receptor beta chains follows, all from one sample in a study of blood T cell repertoires in COVID-19. Only in-frame clones appear in the TCRdb table, and some are missing; sequencing was by immunoSEQ multiplex PCR. The data contain some 70,000 clones, roughly three quarters of them singletons. Input material: peripheral blood. Receptors were obtained from a human donor in a cohort sampled during active COVID-19. Each CDR3 is given without its conserved first and last residue. A D gene is named only where the DNA matches it firmly.

TRBV6-5	NA	TRBJ1-1	9	ASSPGTEAF
TRBV30	NA	TRBJ1-6	13	AWKIGDNYNSPLH
TRBV7-9	NA	TRBJ1-2	12	ASSLYDSNYGYT
TRBV7-9	NA	TRBJ1-2	10	ASSHRVQTYT
TRBV9	TRBD2	TRBJ2-1	13	ARRAGGGGYNEQF
TRBV10-3	TRBD1	TRBJ2-1	13	AIKDPGQGANEQF
TRBV4-3	NA	TRBJ2-7	11	ASSQAVNWEQY
TRBV19	NA	TRBJ2-5	13	ASSSRDNRRETQY
TRBV30	TRBD1	TRBJ1-1	12	GVSRQGWYTEAF
TRBV6-5	NA	TRBJ2-5	11	ASSYAGQETQY
TRBV19	NA	TRBJ1-1	14	ASTPRGGAKGTEAF
TRBV10-3	NA	TRBJ2-3	13	AISDGVTGTDTQY
TRBV7-9	NA	TRBJ1-3	14	ASSLTTGITGNTIY
TRBV7-2	NA	TRBJ2-7	12	ASSPEPTGYEQY
TRBV19	TRBD1	TRBJ1-3	14	ASSIDRGRAGNTIY
TRBV27	NA	TRBJ1-5	12	ASRDRAGGQPQH
TRBV9	NA	TRBJ2-3	12	ASSVLTGTDTQY
TRBV9	TRBD1	TRBJ1-1	11	ASSVTGVSEAF
TRBV28	NA	TRBJ1-2	9	ASSWAGGYT
TRBV20-1	TRBD1	TRBJ2-4	15	SASGTGAGIAKNIQY
TRBV7-9	TRBD1	TRBJ1-1	13	ASSLASGTGSRAF
TRBV27	TRBD1	TRBJ1-6	12	ASSTDRADSPLH
TRBV3-1/TRBV3-2	NA	TRBJ2-4	15	ASSHVSTGQAKNIQY
TRBV24-1	TRBD2	TRBJ2-1	14	ATSDSWTSGGNEQF
TRBV7-6	TRBD2	TRBJ2-1	14	ASSRGLAGGANEQF
TRBV19	TRBD1	TRBJ1-4	15	ASGRTGDPTTNEKLF
TRBV12-3/TRBV12-4	TRBD1	TRBJ1-3	11	ASSRRGGNTIY
TRBV28	TRBD1	TRBJ1-2	16	ASSLGGGVLMIGYGYT
TRBV18	TRBD1	TRBJ1-3	14	ASSPGTGGRGNTIY
TRBV7-2	NA	TRBJ2-3	15	ASSLEPIRLSTDTQY
TRBV5-1	TRBD1	TRBJ1-5	13	ASSLVPGGYQPQH
TRBV2	TRBD2	TRBJ2-5	13	ASSLSGGAVQTQY
TRBV28	NA	TRBJ2-6	15	ASSLLLTGYGANVLT
TRBV7-2	TRBD1	TRBJ1-2	13	ASSMGQGEMGGYT
TRBV18	NA	TRBJ2-6	13	ASSEQGYGANVLT
TRBV6-2/TRBV6-3	NA	TRBJ1-5	12	ASSRQYGNQPQH
TRBV7-2	NA	TRBJ1-3	10	ASSLSRDTIY
TRBV3-1/TRBV3-2	TRBD2	TRBJ2-5	13	ASSQSGGAAETQY
TRBV2	NA	TRBJ2-2	13	ASSEVPGITGELF